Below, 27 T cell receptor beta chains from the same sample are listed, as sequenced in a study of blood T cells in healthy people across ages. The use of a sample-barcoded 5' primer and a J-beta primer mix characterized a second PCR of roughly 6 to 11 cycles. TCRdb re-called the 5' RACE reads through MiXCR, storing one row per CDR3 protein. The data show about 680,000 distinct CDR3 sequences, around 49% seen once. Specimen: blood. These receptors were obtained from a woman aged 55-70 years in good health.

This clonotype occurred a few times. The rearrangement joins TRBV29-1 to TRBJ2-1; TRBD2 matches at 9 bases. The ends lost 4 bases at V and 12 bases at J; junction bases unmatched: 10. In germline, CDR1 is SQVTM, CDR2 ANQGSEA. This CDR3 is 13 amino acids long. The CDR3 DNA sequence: TGCAGCGTTGTGGCTGCAGGACTAGCGCGGCAGTTCTTC. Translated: CSVVAAGLARQFF.

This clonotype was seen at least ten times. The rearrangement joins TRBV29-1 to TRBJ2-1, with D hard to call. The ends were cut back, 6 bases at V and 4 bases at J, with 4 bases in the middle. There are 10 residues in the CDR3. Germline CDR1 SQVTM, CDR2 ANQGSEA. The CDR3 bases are TGCAGCGTGGGATACAATGAGCAGTTCTTC. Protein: CSVGYNEQFF.

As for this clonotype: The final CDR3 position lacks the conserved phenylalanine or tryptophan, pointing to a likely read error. The CDR3 DNA reads as TGTGCCAGCAGCTCGGCCGGGACAGGGAATGAAAAACTGTTTCTT. Translating gives CASSSAGTGNEKLFL. V is TRBV7-9 and J is TRBJ1-4; 9 bases align to TRBD1. The CDR3 is 15 amino acids. V was pared by 4 bases and J by 5 bases, with 5 bases of the junction left unmatched. Germline values: CDR1 SEHNR, CDR2 FQNEAQ (reference sequence).

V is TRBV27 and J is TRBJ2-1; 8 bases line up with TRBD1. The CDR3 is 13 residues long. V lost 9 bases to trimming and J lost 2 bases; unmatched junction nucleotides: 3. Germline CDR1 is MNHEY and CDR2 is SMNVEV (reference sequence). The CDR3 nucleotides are TGTGCCAGTCAACAGGGGGCCTACAATGAGCAGTTCTTC. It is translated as CASQQGAYNEQFF.

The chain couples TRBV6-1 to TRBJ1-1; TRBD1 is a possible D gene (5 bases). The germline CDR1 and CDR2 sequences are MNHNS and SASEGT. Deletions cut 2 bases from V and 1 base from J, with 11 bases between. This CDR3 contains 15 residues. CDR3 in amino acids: CASSERQGWNTEAFF. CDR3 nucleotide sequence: TGTGCCAGCAGTGAACGGCAGGGATGGAACACTGAAGCTTTCTTT.

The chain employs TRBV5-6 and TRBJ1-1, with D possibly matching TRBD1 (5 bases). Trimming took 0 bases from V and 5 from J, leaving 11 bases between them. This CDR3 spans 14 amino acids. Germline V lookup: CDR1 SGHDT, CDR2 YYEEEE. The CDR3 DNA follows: TGTGCCAGCAGCTTGGAAGGGGAGAGGACTGAAGCTTTCTTT. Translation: CASSLEGERTEAFF.

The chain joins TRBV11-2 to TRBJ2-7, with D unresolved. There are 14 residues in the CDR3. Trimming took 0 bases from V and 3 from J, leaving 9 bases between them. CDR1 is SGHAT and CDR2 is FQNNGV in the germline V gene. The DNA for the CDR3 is TGTGCCAGCAGCTTAGATTCACCTAGCTACGAGCAGTACTTC. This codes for CASSLDSPSYEQYF. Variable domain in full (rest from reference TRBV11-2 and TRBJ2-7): EAGVAQSPRYKIIEKRQSVAFWCNPISGHATLYWYQQILGQGPKLLIQFQNNGVVDDSQLPKDRFSAERLKGVDSTLKIQPAKLEDSAVYLCASSLDSPSYEQYFGPGTRLTVT.

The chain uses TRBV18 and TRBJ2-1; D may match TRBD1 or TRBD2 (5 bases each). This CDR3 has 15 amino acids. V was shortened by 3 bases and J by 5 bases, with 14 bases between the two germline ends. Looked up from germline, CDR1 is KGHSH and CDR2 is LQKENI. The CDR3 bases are TGTGCCAGCTCACCCCCGGGGCAACCTAACAATGAGCAGTTCTTC. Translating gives CASSPPGQPNNEQFF. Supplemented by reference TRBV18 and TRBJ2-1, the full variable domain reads NAGVMQNPRHLVRRRGQEARLRCSPMKGHSHVYWYRQLPEEGLKFMVYLQKENIIDESGMPKERFSAEFPKEGPSILRIQQVVRGDSAAYFCASSPPGQPNNEQFFGPGTRLTVL.

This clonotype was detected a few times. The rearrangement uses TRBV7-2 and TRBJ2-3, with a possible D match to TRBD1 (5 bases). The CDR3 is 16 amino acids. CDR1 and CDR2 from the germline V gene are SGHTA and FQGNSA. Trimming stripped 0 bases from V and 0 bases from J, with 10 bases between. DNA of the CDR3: TGTGCCAGCAGCTTAGCCTGGGGCGGAAGCACAGATACGCAGTATTTT. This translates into CASSLAWGGSTDTQYF.

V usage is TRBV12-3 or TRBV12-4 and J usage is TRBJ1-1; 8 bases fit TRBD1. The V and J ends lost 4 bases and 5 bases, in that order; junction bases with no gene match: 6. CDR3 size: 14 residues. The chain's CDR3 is CASSSTGAGTEAFF. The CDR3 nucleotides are TGTGCCAGCAGTTCGACAGGGGCGGGAACTGAAGCTTTCTTT.

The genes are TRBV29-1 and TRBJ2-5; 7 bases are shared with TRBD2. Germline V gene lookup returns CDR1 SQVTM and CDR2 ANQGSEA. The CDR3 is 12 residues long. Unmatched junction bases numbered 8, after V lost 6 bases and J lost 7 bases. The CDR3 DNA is TGCAGCGTCAACCGGCCGGGAGGGACCCAGTACTTC. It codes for CSVNRPGGTQYF.

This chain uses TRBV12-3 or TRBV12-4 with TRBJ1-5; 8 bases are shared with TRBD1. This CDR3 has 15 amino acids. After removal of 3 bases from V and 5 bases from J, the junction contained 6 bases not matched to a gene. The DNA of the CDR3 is TGTGCCAGCAGTTTGTTACAGGGGGTTCATCAGCCCCAGCATTTT. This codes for CASSLLQGVHQPQHF.

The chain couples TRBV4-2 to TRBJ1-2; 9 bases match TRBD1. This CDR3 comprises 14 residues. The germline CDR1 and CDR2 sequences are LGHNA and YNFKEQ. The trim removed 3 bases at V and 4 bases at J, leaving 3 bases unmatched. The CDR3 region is CASSQDRGTYGYTF. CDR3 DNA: TGTGCCAGCAGCCAGGACAGGGGCACCTATGGCTACACCTTC.

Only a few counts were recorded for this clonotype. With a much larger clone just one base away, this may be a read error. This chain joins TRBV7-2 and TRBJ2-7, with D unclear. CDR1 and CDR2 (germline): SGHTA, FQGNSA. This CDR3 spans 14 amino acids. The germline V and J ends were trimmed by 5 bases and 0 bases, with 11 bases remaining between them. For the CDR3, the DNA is TGTGCCAGCAGCGCCCACATAGCCTCCTACGAGCAGTACTTC. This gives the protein CASSAHIASYEQYF.

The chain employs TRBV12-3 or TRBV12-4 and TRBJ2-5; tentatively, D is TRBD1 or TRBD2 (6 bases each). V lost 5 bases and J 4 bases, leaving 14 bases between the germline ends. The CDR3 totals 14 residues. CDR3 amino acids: CASSPLEGGETQYF. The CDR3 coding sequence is TGTGCCAGCAGTCCGTTGGAGGGGGGAGAGACCCAGTACTTC.

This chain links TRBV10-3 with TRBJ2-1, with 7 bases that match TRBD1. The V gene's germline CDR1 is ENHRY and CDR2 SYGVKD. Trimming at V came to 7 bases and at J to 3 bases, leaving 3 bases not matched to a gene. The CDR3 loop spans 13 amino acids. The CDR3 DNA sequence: TGTGCCATCATGGGGACAGACTACAATGAGCAGTTCTTC. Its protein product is CAIMGTDYNEQFF.

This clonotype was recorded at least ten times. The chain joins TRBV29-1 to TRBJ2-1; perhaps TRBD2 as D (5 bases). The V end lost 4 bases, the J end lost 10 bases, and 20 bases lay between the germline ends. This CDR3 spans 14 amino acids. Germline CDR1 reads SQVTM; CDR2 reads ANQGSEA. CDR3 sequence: CSVGPAAADGEQFF. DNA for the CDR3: TGCAGCGTTGGTCCTGCAGCGGCGGACGGGGAGCAGTTCTTC.

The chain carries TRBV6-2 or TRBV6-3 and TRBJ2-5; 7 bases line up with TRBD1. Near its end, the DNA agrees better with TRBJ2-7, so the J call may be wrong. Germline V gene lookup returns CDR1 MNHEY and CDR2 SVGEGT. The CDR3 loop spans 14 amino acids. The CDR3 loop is CASSKSGQSYEQYF. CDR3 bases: TGTGCCAGCAGTAAATCGGGACAGTCTTACGAGCAGTACTTC.

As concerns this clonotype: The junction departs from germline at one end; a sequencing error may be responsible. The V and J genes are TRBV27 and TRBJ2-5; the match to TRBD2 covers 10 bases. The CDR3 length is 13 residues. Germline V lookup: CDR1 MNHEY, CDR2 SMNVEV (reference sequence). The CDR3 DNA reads TGTACCAGCAGTCCGGGACTAGCGTGGACCCAGTACTTC. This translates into CTSSPGLAWTQYF.

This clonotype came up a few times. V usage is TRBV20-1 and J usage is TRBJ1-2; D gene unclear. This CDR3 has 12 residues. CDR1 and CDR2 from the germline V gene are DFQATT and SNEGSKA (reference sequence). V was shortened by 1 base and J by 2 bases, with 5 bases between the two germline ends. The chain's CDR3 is CSARAANYGYTF. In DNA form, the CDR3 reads TGCAGTGCTAGAGCAGCGAACTATGGCTACACCTTC.

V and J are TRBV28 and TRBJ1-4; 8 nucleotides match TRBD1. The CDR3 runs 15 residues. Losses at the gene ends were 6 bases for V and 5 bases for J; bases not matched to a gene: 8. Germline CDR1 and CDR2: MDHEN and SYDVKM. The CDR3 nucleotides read TGTGCCAGCAGAGAATCCGGGACAGGAAATGAAAAACTGTTTTTT. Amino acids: CASRESGTGNEKLFF.

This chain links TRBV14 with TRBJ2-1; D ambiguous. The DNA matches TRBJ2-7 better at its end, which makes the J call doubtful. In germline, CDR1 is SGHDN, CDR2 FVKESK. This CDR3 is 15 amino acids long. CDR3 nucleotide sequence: TGTGCCAGCAGCTATCATGTAGTCTCCTCCTACGAGCAGTACTTC. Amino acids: CASSYHVVSSYEQYF.

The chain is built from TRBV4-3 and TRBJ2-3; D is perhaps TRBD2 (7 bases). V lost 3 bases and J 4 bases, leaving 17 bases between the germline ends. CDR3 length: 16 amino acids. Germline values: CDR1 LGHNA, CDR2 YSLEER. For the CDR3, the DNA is TGCGCCAGCAGCCAGCTGGGGGGGCGACCCCCAGATACGCAGTATTTT. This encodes CASSQLGGRPPDTQYF.

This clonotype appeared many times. This chain's CDR3 is CASSEGRVQYF. The CDR3 DNA follows: TGCGCCAGCAGCGAGGGGAGGGTGCAGTACTTC. V usage is TRBV5-1 and J usage is TRBJ2-7, with 7 bases identical to TRBD2. CDR3 length equals 11 residues. V shed 4 bases and J 9 bases; nucleotides not matched to a gene: 4. Germline CDR1 is SGHRS and CDR2 is YFSETQ.

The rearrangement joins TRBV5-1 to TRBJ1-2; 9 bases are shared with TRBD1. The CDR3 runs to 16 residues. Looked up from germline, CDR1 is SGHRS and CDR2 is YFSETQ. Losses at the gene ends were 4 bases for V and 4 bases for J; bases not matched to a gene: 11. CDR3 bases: TGCGCCAGCAGCCCCGACAGGGGGAGTCAAATCTATGGCTACACCTTC. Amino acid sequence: CASSPDRGSQIYGYTF.

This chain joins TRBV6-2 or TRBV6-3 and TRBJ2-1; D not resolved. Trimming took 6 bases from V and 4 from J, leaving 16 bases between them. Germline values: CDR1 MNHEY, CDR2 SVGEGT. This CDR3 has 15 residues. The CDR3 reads CASSPARNRYNEQFF. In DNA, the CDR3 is TGTGCCAGCAGCCCCGCCAGGAATAGATACAATGAGCAGTTCTTC.

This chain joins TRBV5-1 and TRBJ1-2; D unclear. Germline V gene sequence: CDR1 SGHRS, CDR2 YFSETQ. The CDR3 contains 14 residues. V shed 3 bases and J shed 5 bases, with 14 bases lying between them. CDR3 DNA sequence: TGCGCCAGCAGCTCGGGCAGGAAAGGTTATGGCTACACCTTC. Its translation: CASSSGRKGYGYTF.